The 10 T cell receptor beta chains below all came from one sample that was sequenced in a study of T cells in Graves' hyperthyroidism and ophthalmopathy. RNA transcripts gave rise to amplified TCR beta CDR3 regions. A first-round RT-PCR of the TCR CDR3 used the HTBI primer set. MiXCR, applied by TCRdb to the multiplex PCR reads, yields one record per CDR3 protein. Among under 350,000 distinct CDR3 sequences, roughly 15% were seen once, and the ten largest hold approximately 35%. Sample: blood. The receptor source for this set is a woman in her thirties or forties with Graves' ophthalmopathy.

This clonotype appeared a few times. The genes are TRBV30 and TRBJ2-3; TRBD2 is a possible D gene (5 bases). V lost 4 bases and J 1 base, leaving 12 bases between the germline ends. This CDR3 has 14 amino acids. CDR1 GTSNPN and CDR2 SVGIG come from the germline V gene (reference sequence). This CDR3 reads CAWMLASGTDTQYF. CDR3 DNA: TGTGCCTGGATGCTAGCATCGGGCACAGATACGCAGTATTTT.

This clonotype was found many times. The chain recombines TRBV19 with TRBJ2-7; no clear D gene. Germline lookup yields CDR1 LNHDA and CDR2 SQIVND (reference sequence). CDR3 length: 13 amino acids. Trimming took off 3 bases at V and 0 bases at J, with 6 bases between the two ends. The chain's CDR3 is CASSIKLSYEQYF. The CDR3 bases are TGTGCCAGTAGTATTAAGCTCTCCTACGAGCAGTACTTC.

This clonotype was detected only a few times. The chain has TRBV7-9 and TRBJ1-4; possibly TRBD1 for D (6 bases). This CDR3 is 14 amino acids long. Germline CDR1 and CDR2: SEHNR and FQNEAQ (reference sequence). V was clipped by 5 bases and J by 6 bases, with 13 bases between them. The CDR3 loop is CASSPRGGYEKLFF. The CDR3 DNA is TGTGCCAGCAGCCCCAGGGGAGGTTATGAAAAACTGTTTTTT.

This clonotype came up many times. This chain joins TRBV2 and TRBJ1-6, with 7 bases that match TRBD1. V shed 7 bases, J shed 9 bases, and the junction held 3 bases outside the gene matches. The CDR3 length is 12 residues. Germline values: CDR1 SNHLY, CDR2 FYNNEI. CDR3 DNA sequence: TGTGCCAGCAAGGGGGCAGGTTCACCCCTCCACTTT. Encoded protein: CASKGAGSPLHF.

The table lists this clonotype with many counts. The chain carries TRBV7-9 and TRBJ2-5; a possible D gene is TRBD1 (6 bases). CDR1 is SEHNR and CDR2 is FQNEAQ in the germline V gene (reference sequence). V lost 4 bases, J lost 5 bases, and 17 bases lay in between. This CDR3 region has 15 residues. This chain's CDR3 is CASSWLNTGSETQYF. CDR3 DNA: TGTGCCAGCAGCTGGCTCAACACAGGGAGTGAGACCCAGTACTTC.

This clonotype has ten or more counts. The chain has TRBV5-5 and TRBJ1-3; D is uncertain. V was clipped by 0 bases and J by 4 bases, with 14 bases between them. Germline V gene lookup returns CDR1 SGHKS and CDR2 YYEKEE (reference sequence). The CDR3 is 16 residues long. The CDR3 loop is CASSLVMGTAGNTIYF. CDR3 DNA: TGTGCCAGCAGCTTGGTGATGGGAACAGCCGGAAACACCATATATTTT. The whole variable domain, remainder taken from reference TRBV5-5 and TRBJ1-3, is DAGVTQSPTHLIKTRGQQVTLRCSPISGHKSVSWYQQVLGQGPQFIFQYYEKEERGRGNFPDRFSARQFPNYSSELNVNALLLGDSALYLCASSLVMGTAGNTIYFGEGSWLTVV.

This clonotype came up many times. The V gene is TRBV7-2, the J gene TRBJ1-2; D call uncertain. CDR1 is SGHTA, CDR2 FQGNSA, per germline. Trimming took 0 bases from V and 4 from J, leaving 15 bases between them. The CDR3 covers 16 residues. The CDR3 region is CASSLARFSQFYGYTF. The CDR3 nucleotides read TGTGCCAGCAGCTTAGCGCGATTTTCACAGTTCTATGGCTACACCTTC.

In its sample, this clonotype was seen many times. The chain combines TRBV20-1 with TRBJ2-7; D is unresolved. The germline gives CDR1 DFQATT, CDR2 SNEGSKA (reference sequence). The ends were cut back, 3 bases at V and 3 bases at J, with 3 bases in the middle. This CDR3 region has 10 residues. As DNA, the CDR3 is TGCAGTGCTAGCAGCTACGAGCAGTACTTC. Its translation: CSASSYEQYF.

The CDR3 region is CASSLILQGTALYTDTQYF. The CDR3 bases are TGTGCCAGCAGCTTAATATTACAAGGAACAGCTCTATACACAGATACGCAGTATTTT. The V call is TRBV13, the J call TRBJ2-3, with D unclear. V dropped 2 bases and J dropped 2 bases, with 23 bases sitting between them. CDR3 length equals 19 residues. Germline values: CDR1 PRHDT, CDR2 FYEKMQ (reference sequence).

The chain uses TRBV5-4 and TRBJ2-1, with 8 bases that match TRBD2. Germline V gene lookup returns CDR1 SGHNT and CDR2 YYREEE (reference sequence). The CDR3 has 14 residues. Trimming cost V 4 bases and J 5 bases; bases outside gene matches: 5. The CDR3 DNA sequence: TGTGCCAGCAGCCCGGGGGGGCGAGACAATGAGCAGTTCTTC. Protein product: CASSPGGRDNEQFF.